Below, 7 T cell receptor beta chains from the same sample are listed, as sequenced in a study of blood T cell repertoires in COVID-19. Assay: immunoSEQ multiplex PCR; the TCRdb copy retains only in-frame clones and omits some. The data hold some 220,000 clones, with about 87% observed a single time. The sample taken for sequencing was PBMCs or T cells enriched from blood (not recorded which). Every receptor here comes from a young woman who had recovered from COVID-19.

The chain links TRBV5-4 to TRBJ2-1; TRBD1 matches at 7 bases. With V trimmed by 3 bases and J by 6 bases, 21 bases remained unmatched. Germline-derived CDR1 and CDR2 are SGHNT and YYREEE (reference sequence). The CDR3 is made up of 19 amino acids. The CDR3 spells CASSSPRVGGSSPVNEQFF. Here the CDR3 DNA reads TGTGCCAGCAGCTCCCCCAGGGTAGGGGGCTCGTCCCCCGTCAATGAGCAGTTCTTC.

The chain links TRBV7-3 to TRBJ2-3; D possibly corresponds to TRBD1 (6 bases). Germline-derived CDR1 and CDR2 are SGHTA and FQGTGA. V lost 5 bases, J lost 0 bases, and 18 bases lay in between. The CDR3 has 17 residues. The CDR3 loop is CASSGSVAGVSTDTQYF. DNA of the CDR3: TGTGCCAGCAGCGGAAGCGTGGCAGGGGTCAGCACAGATACGCAGTATTTT.

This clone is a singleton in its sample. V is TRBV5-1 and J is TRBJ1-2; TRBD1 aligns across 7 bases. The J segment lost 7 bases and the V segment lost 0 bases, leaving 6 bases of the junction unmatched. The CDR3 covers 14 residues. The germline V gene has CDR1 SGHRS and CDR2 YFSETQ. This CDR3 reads CASSLGDRVPGYTF. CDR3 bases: TGCGCCAGCAGCTTGGGAGACAGGGTGCCTGGCTACACCTTC.

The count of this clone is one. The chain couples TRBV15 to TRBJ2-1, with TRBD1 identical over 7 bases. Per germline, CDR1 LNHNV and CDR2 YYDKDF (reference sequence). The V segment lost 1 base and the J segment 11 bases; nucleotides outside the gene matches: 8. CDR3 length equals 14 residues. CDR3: CATSRVADREQQFF. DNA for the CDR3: TGTGCCACCAGCAGAGTGGCCGACAGGGAGCAGCAGTTCTTC.

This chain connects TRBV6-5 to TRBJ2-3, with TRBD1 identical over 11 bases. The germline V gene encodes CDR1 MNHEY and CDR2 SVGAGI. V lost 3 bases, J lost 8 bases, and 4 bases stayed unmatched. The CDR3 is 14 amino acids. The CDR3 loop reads CASSYPGTGGTQYF. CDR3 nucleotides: TGTGCCAGCAGTTATCCCGGGACAGGGGGTACGCAGTATTTT.

The CDR3 coding sequence is TGTGCCAGCAGTGGGAGGGGTAATACTGAAGCTTTCTTT. This translates into CASSGRGNTEAFF. The V call is TRBV5-4, the J call TRBJ1-1, with D possibly matching TRBD1 (5 bases). This CDR3 is built from 13 residues. The V and J ends lost 5 bases and 5 bases respectively, with 13 bases between them. Germline CDR1 SGHNT, CDR2 YYREEE (reference sequence).

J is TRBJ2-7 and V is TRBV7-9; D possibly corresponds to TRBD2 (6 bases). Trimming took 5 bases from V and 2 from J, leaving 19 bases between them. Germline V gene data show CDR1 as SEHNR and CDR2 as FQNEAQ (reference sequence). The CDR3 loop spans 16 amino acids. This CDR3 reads CASSGMAGSKTYEQYF. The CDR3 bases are TGTGCCAGCAGCGGTATGGCGGGGTCGAAAACCTACGAGCAGTACTTC.